This TCR beta chain is drawn from a study of low-dose radiotherapy and immunotherapy resistance in tumors. Time point indicated: before trial treatment. TRAV and TRBV primers primed cDNA for both TCRalpha and TCRbeta. With a constant-region primer and a V-primer adapter, TCRs were subjected to 20 PCR cycles of amplification. TCRdb passed the reads through MiXCR, listing each CDR3 protein once. The sample shows 60,000 to 75,000 distinct CDR3 sequences, more than 20% of them seen only once. Looked up from germline, CDR1 is MDHEN and CDR2 is SYDVKM. This CDR3 is 13 amino acids long. V lost 6 bases to trimming and J lost 0 bases, with 9 bases between them.

The origin of this receptor is a male donor with rectosigmoid adenocarcinoma. Sequenced material: PBMCs, taken before treatment. The rearrangement links TRBV28 to TRBJ2-7; a possible D gene is TRBD1 (5 bases). The CDR3 protein is CASSPRASYEQYF. CDR3 coding DNA: TGTGCCAGCAGCCCCAGGGCCTCCTACGAGCAGTACTTC.